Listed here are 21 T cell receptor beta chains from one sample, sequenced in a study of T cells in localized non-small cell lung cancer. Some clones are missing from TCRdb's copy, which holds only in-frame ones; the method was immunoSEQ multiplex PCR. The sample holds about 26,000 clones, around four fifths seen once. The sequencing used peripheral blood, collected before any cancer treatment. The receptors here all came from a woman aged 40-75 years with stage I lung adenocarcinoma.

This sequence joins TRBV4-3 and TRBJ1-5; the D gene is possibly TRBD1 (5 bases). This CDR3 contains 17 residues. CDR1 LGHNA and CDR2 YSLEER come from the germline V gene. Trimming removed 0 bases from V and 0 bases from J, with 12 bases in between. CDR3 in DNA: TGCGCCAGCAGCCAAGACCCCCAAACAGGTAGCAATCAGCCCCAGCATTTT. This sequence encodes CASSQDPQTGSNQPQHF.

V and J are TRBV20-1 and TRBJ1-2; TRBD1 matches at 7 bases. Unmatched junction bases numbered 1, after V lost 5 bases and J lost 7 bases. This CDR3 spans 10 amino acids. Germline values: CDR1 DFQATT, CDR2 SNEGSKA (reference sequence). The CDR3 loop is CSAHRGGYTF. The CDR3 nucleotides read TGCAGTGCTCACAGGGGTGGCTACACCTTC.

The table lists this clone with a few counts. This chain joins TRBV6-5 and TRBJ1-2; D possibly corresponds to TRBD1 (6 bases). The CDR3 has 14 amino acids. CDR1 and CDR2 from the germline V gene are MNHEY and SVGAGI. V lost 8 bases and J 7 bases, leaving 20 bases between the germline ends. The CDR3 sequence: CASQPTGPYGGYTF. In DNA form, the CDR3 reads TGTGCCAGCCAGCCGACAGGACCCTATGGTGGCTACACCTTC.

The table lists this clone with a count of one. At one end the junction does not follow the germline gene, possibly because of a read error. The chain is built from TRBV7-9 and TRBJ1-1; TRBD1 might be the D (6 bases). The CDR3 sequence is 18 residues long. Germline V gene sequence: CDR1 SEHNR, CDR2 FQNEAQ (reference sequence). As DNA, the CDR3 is TGTGTCAGCAGCTTAAAGCCCAGGGGAGTGAGGATGAACACTGAAGCTTTCTTT. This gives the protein CVSSLKPRGVRMNTEAFF.

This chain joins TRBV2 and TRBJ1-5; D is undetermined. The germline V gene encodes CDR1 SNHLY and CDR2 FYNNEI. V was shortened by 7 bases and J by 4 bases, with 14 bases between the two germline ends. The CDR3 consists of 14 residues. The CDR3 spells CASNYGSGNQPQHF. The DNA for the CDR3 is TGTGCCAGCAATTACGGTAGCGGGAATCAGCCCCAGCATTTT.

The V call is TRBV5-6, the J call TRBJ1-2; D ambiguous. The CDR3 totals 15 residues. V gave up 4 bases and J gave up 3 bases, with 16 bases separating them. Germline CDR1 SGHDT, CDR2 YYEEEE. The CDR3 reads CASSPGPRWDYGYTF. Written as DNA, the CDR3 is TGTGCCAGCAGCCCTGGACCGCGGTGGGACTATGGCTACACCTTC.

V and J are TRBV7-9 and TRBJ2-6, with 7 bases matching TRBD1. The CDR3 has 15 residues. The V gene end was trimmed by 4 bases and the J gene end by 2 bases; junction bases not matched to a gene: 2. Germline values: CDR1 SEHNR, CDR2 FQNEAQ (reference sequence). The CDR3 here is CASSSQGTGANVLTF. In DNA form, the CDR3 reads TGTGCCAGCAGCTCACAGGGGACTGGGGCCAACGTCCTGACTTTC. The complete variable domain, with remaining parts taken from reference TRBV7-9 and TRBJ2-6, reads DTGVSQNPRHKITKRGQNVTFRCDPISEHNRLYWYRQTLGQGPEFLTYFQNEAQLEKSRLLSDRFSAERPKGSFSTLEIQRTEQGDSAMYLCASSSQGTGANVLTFGAGSRLTVL.

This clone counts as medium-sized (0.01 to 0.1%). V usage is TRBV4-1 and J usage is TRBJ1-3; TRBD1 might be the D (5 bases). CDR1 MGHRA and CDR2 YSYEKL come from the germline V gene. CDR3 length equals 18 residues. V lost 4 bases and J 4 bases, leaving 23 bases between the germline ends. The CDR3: CASSPRDGLFQGGNTIYF. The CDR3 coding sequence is TGCGCCAGCAGCCCCCGGGACGGTCTCTTCCAAGGGGGAAACACCATATATTTT.

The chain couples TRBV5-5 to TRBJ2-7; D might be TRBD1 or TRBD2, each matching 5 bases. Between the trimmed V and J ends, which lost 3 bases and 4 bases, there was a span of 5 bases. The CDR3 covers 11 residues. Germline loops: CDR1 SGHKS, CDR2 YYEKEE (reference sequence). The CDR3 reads CASSWGYEQYF. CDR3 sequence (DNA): TGTGCCAGCAGCTGGGGGTACGAGCAGTACTTC.

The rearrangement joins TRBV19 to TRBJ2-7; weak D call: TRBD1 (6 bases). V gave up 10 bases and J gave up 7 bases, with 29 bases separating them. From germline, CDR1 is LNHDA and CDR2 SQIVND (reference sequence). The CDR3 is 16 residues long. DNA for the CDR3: TGTGCCACCGAGGCGGGTAGGGGCAGGGGTCCGCGGGAGCAGTACTTC. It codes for CATEAGRGRGPREQYF. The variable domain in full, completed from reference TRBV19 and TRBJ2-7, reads DGGITQSPKYLFRKEGQNVTLSCEQNLNHDAMYWYRQDPGQGLRLIYYSQIVNDFQKGDIAEGYSVSREKKESFPLTVTSAQKNPTAFYLCATEAGRGRGPREQYFGPGTRLTVT.

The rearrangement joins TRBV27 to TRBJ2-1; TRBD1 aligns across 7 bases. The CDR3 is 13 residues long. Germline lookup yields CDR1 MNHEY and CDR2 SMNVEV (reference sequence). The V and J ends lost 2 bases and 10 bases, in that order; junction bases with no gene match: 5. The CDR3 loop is CASSLQRGHEQFF. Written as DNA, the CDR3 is TGTGCCAGCAGTTTACAGAGGGGGCACGAGCAGTTCTTC.

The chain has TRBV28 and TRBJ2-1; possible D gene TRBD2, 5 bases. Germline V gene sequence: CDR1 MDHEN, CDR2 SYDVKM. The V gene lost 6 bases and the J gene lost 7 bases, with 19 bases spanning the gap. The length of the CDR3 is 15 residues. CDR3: CASRFPGSGVNEQFF. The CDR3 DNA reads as TGTGCCAGCAGATTTCCGGGATCAGGTGTTAATGAGCAGTTCTTC.

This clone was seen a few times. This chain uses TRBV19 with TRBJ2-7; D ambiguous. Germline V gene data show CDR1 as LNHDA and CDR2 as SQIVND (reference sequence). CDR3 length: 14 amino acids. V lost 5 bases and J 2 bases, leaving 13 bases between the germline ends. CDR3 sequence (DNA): TGTGCCAGTAGTGACGGGCGGATTGCCTACGAGCAGTACTTC. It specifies CASSDGRIAYEQYF.

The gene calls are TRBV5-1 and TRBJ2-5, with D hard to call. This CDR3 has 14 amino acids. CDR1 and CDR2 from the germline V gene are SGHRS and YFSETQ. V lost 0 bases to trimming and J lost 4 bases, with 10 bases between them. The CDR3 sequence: CASSLAAASETQYF. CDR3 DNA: TGCGCCAGCAGCTTGGCCGCGGCCTCAGAGACCCAGTACTTC.

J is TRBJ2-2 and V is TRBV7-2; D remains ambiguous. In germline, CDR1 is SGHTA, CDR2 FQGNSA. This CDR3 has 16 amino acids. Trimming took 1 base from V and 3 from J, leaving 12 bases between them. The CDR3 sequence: CASSLVSSRDTGELFF. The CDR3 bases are TGTGCCAGCAGCTTAGTGAGTAGCCGCGACACCGGGGAGCTGTTTTTT.

The CDR3 DNA is TGCGCCAGCAGCTCATACTGGGACAGGGAACCTTCCTATAGCAATCAGCCCCAGCATTTT. Encoded protein: CASSSYWDREPSYSNQPQHF. This chain connects TRBV4-3 to TRBJ1-5, with TRBD1 matching 9 bases. CDR3 size: 20 residues. Germline-derived CDR1 and CDR2 are LGHNA and YSLEER. The V segment lost 5 bases and the J segment 0 bases; nucleotides outside the gene matches: 17.

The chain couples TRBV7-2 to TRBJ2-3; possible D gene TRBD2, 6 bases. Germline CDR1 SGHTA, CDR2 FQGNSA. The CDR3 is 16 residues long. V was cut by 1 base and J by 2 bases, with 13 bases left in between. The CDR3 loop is CASSLGGTSNTDTQYF. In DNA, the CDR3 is TGTGCCAGCAGCTTAGGCGGGACCTCAAACACAGATACGCAGTATTTT.

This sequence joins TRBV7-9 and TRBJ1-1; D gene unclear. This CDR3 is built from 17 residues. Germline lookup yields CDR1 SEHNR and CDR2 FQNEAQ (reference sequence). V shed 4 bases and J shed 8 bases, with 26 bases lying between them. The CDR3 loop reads CASSSIPMGVPLHEAFF. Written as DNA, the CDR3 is TGTGCCAGCAGCTCCATCCCTATGGGCGTGCCCCTACACGAAGCTTTCTTT.

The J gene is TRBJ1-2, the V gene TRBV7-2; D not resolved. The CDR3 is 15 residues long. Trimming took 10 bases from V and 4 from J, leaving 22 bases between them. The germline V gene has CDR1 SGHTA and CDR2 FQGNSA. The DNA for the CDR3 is TGTGCCACCCGCCGGGATCTTAACCCAATCTATGGCTACACCTTC. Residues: CATRRDLNPIYGYTF.

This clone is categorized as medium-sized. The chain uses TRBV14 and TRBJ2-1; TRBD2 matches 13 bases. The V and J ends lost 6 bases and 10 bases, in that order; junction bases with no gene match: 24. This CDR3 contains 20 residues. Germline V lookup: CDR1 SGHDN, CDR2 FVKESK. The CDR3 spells CASRNAPGLAGSPGFCEQFF. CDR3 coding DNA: TGTGCCAGCAGAAACGCCCCGGGACTAGCGGGGTCCCCCGGCTTTTGCGAGCAGTTCTTC.

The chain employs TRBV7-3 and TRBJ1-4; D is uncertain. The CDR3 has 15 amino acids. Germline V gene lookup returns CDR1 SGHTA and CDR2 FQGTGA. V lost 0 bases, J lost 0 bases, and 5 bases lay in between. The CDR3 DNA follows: TGTGCCAGCAGCTTAACAGCAGCAACTAATGAAAAACTGTTTTTT. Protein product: CASSLTAATNEKLFF.